These 9 T cell receptor beta chains originate from one sample sequenced in a study of beta chain features in type 1 diabetes. Expressed TCRB transcripts got sequenced, as all isolated RNA was reverse transcribed. The data were produced by immunoSEQ multiplex PCR, yet TCRdb's version contains in-frame clones alone and is incomplete. The sample lists about 220,000 clones, roughly 10% occurring once. Material for sequencing was central memory CD4+ T cells from blood. The receptors derive from a man aged 18 to 29 in good health.

The V gene is TRBV5-1, the J gene TRBJ2-5; D call uncertain. The CDR3 loop spans 15 amino acids. V was shortened by 5 bases and J by 1 base, with 15 bases between the two germline ends. Germline-derived CDR1 and CDR2 are SGHRS and YFSETQ. CDR3 nucleotide sequence: TGCGCCAGCAGAAACCCCCGGACGGCCCAAGAGACCCAGTACTTC. This encodes CASRNPRTAQETQYF.

This clone was seen only a few times. V is TRBV29-1 and J is TRBJ1-1; 7 bases agree with TRBD1. Germline V gives CDR1 SQVTM, CDR2 ANQGSEA. The length of the CDR3 is 12 residues. Losses at the gene ends were 6 bases for V and 5 bases for J; bases not matched to a gene: 6. As DNA, the CDR3 is TGCAGCGTGGACAGGACGAGGACTGAAGCTTTCTTT. Protein product: CSVDRTRTEAFF.

The genes are TRBV4-3 and TRBJ1-4, with D perhaps matching TRBD1 (5 bases). There are 16 residues in the CDR3. Germline V gene lookup returns CDR1 LGHNA and CDR2 YSLEER. Trimming removed 4 bases at V and 6 bases at J, with 18 bases between. The CDR3 protein is CASSPLGQGGYEKLFF. In nucleotides, the CDR3 is TGCGCCAGCAGCCCCTTAGGGCAGGGAGGATATGAAAAACTGTTTTTT.

This clone was observed a handful of times. The CDR3 is CASSLTGVGEQYF. The CDR3 region has the DNA TGTGCCAGCAGCCTTACAGGGGTAGGGGAGCAGTACTTC. The V and J genes are TRBV11-2 and TRBJ2-7; TRBD1 matches 7 bases. V lost 5 bases and J lost 7; bases outside the gene matches: 8. CDR3 length: 13 amino acids. Germline V gene data show CDR1 as SGHAT and CDR2 as FQNNGV.

This clone was recorded a few times. A clone one base away is much larger, so this may be a read error. The chain carries TRBV19 and TRBJ2-1; D is uncertain. V shed 6 bases and J shed 0 bases, with 0 bases lying between them. This CDR3 comprises 11 residues. Germline loops: CDR1 LNHDA, CDR2 SQIVND (reference sequence). Here the CDR3 DNA reads TGTGCCAGTAGCTCCTACAATGAGCAGTTCTTC. Protein product: CASSSYNEQFF.

The chain combines TRBV12-5 with TRBJ1-5, with D possibly being TRBD1 (5 bases). The germline V gene has CDR1 LGHNT and CDR2 FRNRAP. Trimming cost V 11 bases and J 6 bases, with 14 bases left between them. This CDR3 region has 12 residues. The CDR3 region has the DNA TGTGCTGGAGGGGACGGGACTCAGCCCCAGCATTTT. Translating gives CAGGDGTQPQHF.

The gene calls are TRBV30 and TRBJ2-4; perhaps TRBD2 as D (7 bases). Germline CDR1 reads GTSNPN; CDR2 reads SVGIG (reference sequence). Trimming shortened V by 3 bases and J by 0 bases, and 12 bases separated the two germline ends. There are 15 residues in the CDR3. CDR3 sequence reads: CAWRREGVAKNIQYF. The CDR3 DNA reads as TGTGCCTGGAGGAGGGAGGGGGTAGCCAAAAACATTCAGTACTTC.

The rearrangement links TRBV7-7 to TRBJ2-2; TRBD2 matches 10 bases. Germline assignment: CDR1 SSHAT and CDR2 FNYEAQ (reference sequence). The ends lost 5 bases at V and 4 bases at J; junction bases unmatched: 7. CDR3 length equals 16 residues. This CDR3 reads CASSPGTSVSTGELFF. In nucleotides, the CDR3 is TGTGCCAGCAGCCCCGGGACTAGCGTATCCACCGGGGAGCTGTTTTTT.

This clone came up a few times. This rearrangement joins TRBV25-1 to TRBJ1-4; D gene uncertain. The CDR3 contains 13 residues. V was shortened by 9 bases and J by 5 bases, with 13 bases between the two germline ends. Per germline, CDR1 MGHDK and CDR2 SYGVNS. The CDR3 DNA follows: TGTGCCAGTCGCCGGACGGCAAATGAAAAACTGTTTTTT. It codes for CASRRTANEKLFF.